The 3 T cell receptor beta chains reported below all come from one sample, sequenced in a study of T-cell memory formation after mild COVID-19. From the 5' RACE reads, TCRdb called clonotypes with MiXCR, one entry per CDR3 protein. Of about 360,000 distinct CDR3 sequences in the sample, approximately 12% are singletons; the top ten hold 20% to 25%. The sequencing sample was made of PBMCs or a T cell subset sorted from them (not recorded which). Receptors were obtained from a man younger than 30 who had mild COVID-19 (a few samples of this study predate the infection). Cell type and time point are not known.

The chain recombines TRBV15 with TRBJ1-6; TRBD1 matches 9 bases. Looked up from germline, CDR1 is LNHNV and CDR2 is YYDKDF (reference sequence). Trimming at V came to 0 bases and at J to 3 bases, leaving 6 bases not matched to a gene. The CDR3 length is 18 residues. This chain's CDR3 is CATSREGTGIIYNSPLHF. As DNA, the CDR3 is TGTGCCACCAGCAGAGAAGGGACAGGGATAATCTATAATTCACCCCTCCACTTT.

The rearrangement uses TRBV10-3 and TRBJ2-2, with TRBD2 as a possible D gene (6 bases). The V gene's germline CDR1 is ENHRY and CDR2 SYGVKD. CDR3 length equals 14 residues. Trimming cost V 5 bases and J 5 bases, with 12 bases left between them. The CDR3 DNA reads as TGTGCCATCAGTACCGGGACTCCGACCGGGGAGCTGTTTTTT. It codes for CAISTGTPTGELFF.

This clonotype was detected a few times. The genes are TRBV7-9 and TRBJ1-4; D is uncertain. V was trimmed by 8 bases and J by 8 bases, leaving 12 bases between them. Germline V CDR1 and CDR2: SEHNR, FQNEAQ (reference sequence). This CDR3 has 12 residues. CDR3 DNA: TGTGCCAGCGGGTTCGGAGGAGAAAAACTGTTTTTT. Translating gives CASGFGGEKLFF. Variable domain in full (rest from reference TRBV7-9 and TRBJ1-4): DTGVSQNPRHKITKRGQNVTFRCDPISEHNRLYWYRQTLGQGPEFLTYFQNEAQLEKSRLLSDRFSAERPKGSFSTLEIQRTEQGDSAMYLCASGFGGEKLFFGSGTQLSVL.